The 21 T cell receptor beta chains reported below all come from one sample, sequenced in a study of cytomegalovirus exposure and HLA in healthy donors. TCRdb's copy holds only in-frame clones and misses some; the assay was immunoSEQ multiplex PCR. Found here are 200,000 to 250,000 clones, more than 85% of them singletons; the top ten hold approximately 12%. The sequencing sample was made of PBMCs. These receptors were collected from a young man in good health and CMV-seropositive.

The chain carries TRBV29-1 and TRBJ2-5; 7 bases line up with TRBD1. Germline assignment: CDR1 SQVTM and CDR2 ANQGSEA. J was trimmed by 1 base and V by 7 bases; bases with no gene match: 3. This CDR3 spans 12 amino acids. In DNA form, the CDR3 reads TGCAGCGCCCGGGACAGCCAAGAGACCCAGTACTTC. The encoded protein is CSARDSQETQYF.

A single count supports this clone. The chain carries TRBV5-1 and TRBJ2-2; D is possibly TRBD1 (6 bases). The CDR3 length is 15 residues. The V gene lost 4 bases and the J gene lost 2 bases, with 12 bases spanning the gap. Germline V gene sequence: CDR1 SGHRS, CDR2 YFSETQ. This CDR3 is CASSPPGTNTGELFF. CDR3 bases: TGCGCCAGCAGCCCCCCCGGGACAAACACCGGGGAGCTGTTTTTT.

The J gene is TRBJ2-7, the V gene TRBV30; tentatively, D is TRBD2 (5 bases). Germline V CDR1 and CDR2: GTSNPN, SVGIG (reference sequence). The V end was cut by 4 bases, the J end by 5 bases, with 12 bases between. The CDR3 runs to 12 residues. The chain's CDR3 is CAWNRGSHEQYF. The DNA of the CDR3 is TGTGCCTGGAATCGTGGGAGCCACGAGCAGTACTTC.

This clone showed up just once. This chain joins TRBV11-2 and TRBJ2-1; no firm D call. The CDR3 spans 15 residues. The V end was cut by 5 bases, the J end by 0 bases, with 11 bases between. The germline V gene has CDR1 SGHAT and CDR2 FQNNGV. The CDR3 region is CASSIDFSSYNEQFF. CDR3 DNA sequence: TGTGCCAGCAGCATCGACTTCAGCTCCTACAATGAGCAGTTCTTC.

The rearrangement uses TRBV5-1 and TRBJ2-7, with a possible D match to TRBD1 (6 bases). Between the trimmed V and J ends, which lost 0 bases and 5 bases, there was a span of 15 bases. The CDR3 contains 15 residues. CDR1 and CDR2 (germline): SGHRS, YFSETQ. CDR3 region: CASSLGHAGDDEQYF. CDR3 sequence (DNA): TGCGCCAGCAGCTTGGGCCACGCAGGGGATGACGAGCAGTACTTC. The full variable domain, completed using reference TRBV5-1 and TRBJ2-7, is KAGVTQTPRYLIKTRGQQVTLSCSPISGHRSVSWYQQTPGQGLQFLFEYFSETQRNKGNFPGRFSGRQFSNSRSEMNVSTLELGDSALYLCASSLGHAGDDEQYFGPGTRLTVT.

The V and J genes are TRBV5-6 and TRBJ2-4; D is undetermined. The CDR3 runs to 15 residues. Trimming stripped 2 bases from V and 0 bases from J, with 9 bases between. Germline CDR1 SGHDT, CDR2 YYEEEE. The CDR3 spells CASSFERLAKNIQYF. The CDR3 bases are TGTGCCAGCAGCTTTGAGAGATTAGCCAAAAACATTCAGTACTTC. Together with reference TRBV5-6 and TRBJ2-4, the CDR3 gives the full variable domain: DAGVTQSPTHLIKTRGQQVTLRCSPKSGHDTVSWYQQALGQGPQFIFQYYEEEERQRGNFPDRFSGHQFPNYSSELNVNALLLGDSALYLCASSFERLAKNIQYFGAGTRLSVL.

The chain recombines TRBV4-1 with TRBJ1-5; 9 nucleotides line up with TRBD1. Germline V gene data show CDR1 as MGHRA and CDR2 as YSYEKL. CDR3 length equals 14 residues. The ends lost 1 base at V and 9 bases at J; junction bases unmatched: 4. The CDR3 is CASSQGTGVRPQHF. As DNA, the CDR3 is TGCGCCAGCAGCCAAGGGACAGGGGTGCGGCCCCAGCATTTT.

This rearrangement joins TRBV30 to TRBJ2-3, with 8 bases fitting TRBD1. Germline V gives CDR1 GTSNPN, CDR2 SVGIG (reference sequence). The CDR3 runs to 12 residues. After removal of 2 bases from V and 10 bases from J, the junction contained 5 bases not matched to a gene. The CDR3: CAWSSDRGAQYF. The CDR3, as DNA: TGTGCCTGGAGTAGTGACAGGGGTGCGCAGTATTTT.

V is TRBV4-2 and J is TRBJ2-5; 16 nucleotides match TRBD2. The CDR3 runs 16 residues. With V trimmed by 3 bases and J by 5 bases, 3 bases remained unmatched. The germline V gene encodes CDR1 LGHNA and CDR2 YNFKEQ. The CDR3 bases are TGTGCCAGCAGCCAGGGGACTAGCGGGAGGGACGAGACCCAGTACTTC. Protein: CASSQGTSGRDETQYF.

The chain is built from TRBV2 and TRBJ2-1; 8 bases map to TRBD2. The J segment lost 6 bases and the V segment lost 3 bases, leaving 7 bases of the junction unmatched. The CDR3 runs to 15 residues. Germline V gene data show CDR1 as SNHLY and CDR2 as FYNNEI. CDR3 in DNA: TGTGCCAGCAGTGACATCGGGAGGGCCCCCAATGAGCAGTTCTTC. Its protein product is CASSDIGRAPNEQFF.

The CDR3 DNA follows: TGTGCCAGCAGCTCTGGACTCAATTACAATGAGCAGTTCTTC. It yields the protein CASSSGLNYNEQFF. This sequence joins TRBV27 and TRBJ2-1, with D tentatively TRBD2 (5 bases). The CDR3 sequence is 14 residues long. V lost 6 bases to trimming and J lost 4 bases, with 13 bases between them. CDR1 is MNHEY, CDR2 SMNVEV, per germline (reference sequence).

This clone appeared a few times. This sample includes further DNA sequences coding for the same CDR3. This rearrangement joins TRBV20-1 to TRBJ2-5, with no clear D. Trimming removed 2 bases from V and 2 bases from J, with 0 bases in between. The CDR3 contains 10 residues. The germline CDR1 and CDR2 sequences are DFQATT and SNEGSKA (reference sequence). CDR3: CSARQETQYF. The DNA of the CDR3 is TGCAGTGCTAGACAAGAGACCCAGTACTTC.

This clone was seen only once. The chain combines TRBV30 with TRBJ2-1, with a possible D match to TRBD2 (6 bases). Trimming took 1 base from V and 6 from J, leaving 13 bases between them. CDR3 size: 14 residues. Germline CDR1 reads GTSNPN; CDR2 reads SVGIG (reference sequence). CDR3 sequence (DNA): TGTGCCTGGAGTGGGAGGGTCTTGTCCAATGAGCAGTTCTTC. It translates to CAWSGRVLSNEQFF.

This chain joins TRBV4-3 and TRBJ2-1; possible D gene TRBD2, 5 bases. The CDR3 extends over 15 amino acids. Germline lookup yields CDR1 LGHNA and CDR2 YSLEER. The V end was cut by 2 bases, the J end by 0 bases, with 8 bases between. This CDR3 reads CASSQNRGSYNEQFF. CDR3 DNA: TGCGCCAGCAGCCAAAATCGGGGCTCCTACAATGAGCAGTTCTTC.

This chain joins TRBV2 and TRBJ2-5; the D is unclear. Germline assignment: CDR1 SNHLY and CDR2 FYNNEI. V was cut by 3 bases and J by 1 base, with 9 bases left in between. The CDR3 is 14 residues long. The CDR3 sequence: CASSDYGVQETQYF. As DNA, the CDR3 is TGTGCCAGCAGTGATTATGGGGTCCAAGAGACCCAGTACTTC.

The chain combines TRBV18 with TRBJ2-3; TRBD1 or TRBD2 may be the D gene (6 bases each). CDR1 is KGHSH and CDR2 is LQKENI in the germline V gene. This CDR3 spans 15 amino acids. Trimming shortened V by 3 bases and J by 0 bases, and 10 bases separated the two germline ends. For the CDR3, the DNA is TGTGCCAGCTCACCTACGGGGGCCAGCACAGATACGCAGTATTTT. It is translated as CASSPTGASTDTQYF.

The chain uses TRBV29-1 and TRBJ1-4, with D possibly matching TRBD1 (6 bases). CDR3 length: 15 amino acids. Trimming shortened V by 5 bases and J by 8 bases, and 21 bases separated the two germline ends. CDR1 and CDR2 from the germline V gene are SQVTM and ANQGSEA. CDR3: CSVSARGGIGEKLFF. The CDR3, as DNA: TGCAGCGTTTCCGCCCGGGGGGGCATAGGGGAAAAACTGTTTTTT.

The rearrangement joins TRBV7-9 to TRBJ2-7; 8 positions agree with TRBD2. The J segment lost 6 bases and the V segment lost 6 bases, leaving 25 bases of the junction unmatched. The CDR3 has 19 amino acids. Germline CDR1 is SEHNR and CDR2 is FQNEAQ (reference sequence). The CDR3 sequence: CASSPWGAGDKGVLVEQYF. The CDR3 DNA follows: TGTGCCAGCAGTCCCTGGGGAGCGGGAGATAAGGGAGTACTAGTCGAGCAGTACTTC.

The chain uses TRBV4-1 and TRBJ1-2; D gene ambiguous. Trimming shortened V by 1 base and J by 3 bases, and 9 bases separated the two germline ends. CDR3 length: 14 amino acids. Germline-derived CDR1 and CDR2 are MGHRA and YSYEKL. CDR3 nucleotide sequence: TGCGCCAGCAGCCAAGGGGCGAGGGACTATGGCTACACCTTC. Translation gives CASSQGARDYGYTF.

The CDR3 here is CASSAGLLSGNTIYF. The CDR3, as DNA: TGTGCCAGTAGTGCGGGACTGCTCTCTGGAAACACCATATATTTT. V usage is TRBV19 and J usage is TRBJ1-3; a weak D match, TRBD1 (5 bases). Per germline, CDR1 LNHDA and CDR2 SQIVND (reference sequence). This CDR3 is built from 15 residues. V dropped 5 bases and J dropped 0 bases, with 11 bases sitting between them.

V usage is TRBV18 and J usage is TRBJ2-7, with D perhaps matching TRBD2 (5 bases). The CDR3 has 15 residues. In germline, CDR1 is KGHSH, CDR2 LQKENI. Deletions cut 5 bases from V and 7 bases from J, with 21 bases between. The DNA of the CDR3 is TGTGCCAGCTCAGACGAGGCTAGACCTTCGGGAGAGCAGTACTTC. Translation: CASSDEARPSGEQYF.